Presented here are 20 T cell receptor beta chains from one specimen sequenced in a study of cytomegalovirus exposure and HLA in healthy donors. PCR employed 60 Vbeta and 13 Jbeta primers. Repertoires were generated with immunoSEQ multiplex PCR, while TCRdb's copy carries only in-frame clones and drops some. The sample includes roughly 110,000 clones, around 68% of them seen just once. Sample: PBMCs. The receptors originated from a woman aged 40 to 50 in good health and CMV-seropositive.

The rearrangement joins TRBV19 to TRBJ1-5; D might be TRBD1 (6 bases). Germline CDR1 and CDR2: LNHDA and SQIVND (reference sequence). V was pared by 6 bases and J by 3 bases, with 12 bases between. The CDR3 length is 14 residues. In DNA, the CDR3 is TGTGCCAGTAGGGCTAGGGGGTTCAATCAGCCCCAGCATTTT. Amino acid sequence: CASRARGFNQPQHF.

The chain uses TRBV19 and TRBJ2-7; TRBD2 matches at 7 bases. Germline assignment: CDR1 LNHDA and CDR2 SQIVND (reference sequence). The J segment lost 0 bases and the V segment lost 2 bases, leaving 1 base of the junction unmatched. The CDR3 sequence is 14 residues long. The CDR3 region is CASSIRDYSYEQYF. CDR3 bases: TGTGCCAGTAGTATACGGGACTACTCCTACGAGCAGTACTTC.

This chain links TRBV19 with TRBJ2-7; 13 bases match TRBD2. There are 15 residues in the CDR3. The V and J ends lost 5 bases and 5 bases, in that order; junction bases with no gene match: 6. CDR1 and CDR2 from the germline V gene are LNHDA and SQIVND (reference sequence). CDR3 nucleotides: TGTGCCAGTAGTGAACTAGCGGGAGGGCGGCACGAGCAGTACTTC. It yields the protein CASSELAGGRHEQYF.

The CDR3 is CASSRGPAGEQFF. The CDR3 bases are TGTGCCAGCAGCCGAGGGCCCGCTGGCGAGCAGTTCTTC. V is TRBV7-9 and J is TRBJ2-1; tentatively, D is TRBD2 (5 bases). The CDR3 is 13 amino acids. V was clipped by 5 bases and J by 10 bases, with 15 bases between them. Germline CDR1 reads SEHNR; CDR2 reads FQNEAQ (reference sequence).

The chain couples TRBV4-2 to TRBJ1-4, with a weak D call TRBD1 (6 bases). Between the trimmed V and J ends, which lost 1 base and 4 bases, there was a span of 16 bases. The CDR3 consists of 17 residues. CDR1 LGHNA and CDR2 YNFKEQ come from the germline V gene. The CDR3 DNA is TGTGCCAGCAGCCAAGTCATCCCCAGGGGTGTTAATGAAAAACTGTTTTTT. Translating it yields CASSQVIPRGVNEKLFF.

A word on this clone: Other DNA sequences from this sample encode an identical CDR3 as well. The V gene is TRBV27, the J gene TRBJ1-3; 8 bases are a match to TRBD1. The CDR3 extends over 15 amino acids. Germline V CDR1 and CDR2: MNHEY, SMNVEV (reference sequence). Losses at the gene ends were 7 bases for V and 2 bases for J; bases not matched to a gene: 7. The CDR3 nucleotides read TGTGCCAGCAAAGTGACAGGGGCCCCTGGAAACACCATATATTTT. This gives the protein CASKVTGAPGNTIYF.

The genes are TRBV6-4 and TRBJ2-3; D is uncertain. Germline V gene lookup returns CDR1 MRHNA and CDR2 SNTAGT. Trimming took off 1 base at V and 9 bases at J, with 14 bases between the two ends. The CDR3 is 14 amino acids. CDR3 DNA: TGTGCCAGCAGTGACTGGGCAGGCTTAGGCACGCAGTATTTT. Its protein product is CASSDWAGLGTQYF.

The chain recombines TRBV2 with TRBJ1-5; D is perhaps TRBD1 (5 bases). This CDR3 has 14 residues. CDR1 SNHLY and CDR2 FYNNEI come from the germline V gene. The germline V and J ends were trimmed by 1 base and 4 bases, with 8 bases remaining between them. CDR3 nucleotide sequence: TGTGCCAGCAGTGAAGGGGGCGCGAATCAGCCCCAGCATTTT. It translates to CASSEGGANQPQHF.

The chain employs TRBV4-1 and TRBJ1-2; D remains ambiguous. CDR1 and CDR2 (germline): MGHRA, YSYEKL. Trimming left V 0 bases short and J 2 bases short, with 13 bases between. The CDR3 spans 16 residues. The CDR3 region has the DNA TGCGCCAGCAGCCAAGATGGAGGTGGCGGGAACTATGGCTACACCTTC. It encodes CASSQDGGGGNYGYTF.

The rearrangement links TRBV11-2 to TRBJ1-5, with a possible D match to TRBD1 (6 bases). This CDR3 spans 15 amino acids. Between the trimmed V and J ends, which lost 1 base and 9 bases, there was a span of 16 bases. Per germline, CDR1 SGHAT and CDR2 FQNNGV. CDR3 in amino acids: CASSLGQGLGRPQHF. CDR3 sequence (DNA): TGTGCCAGCAGCTTAGGGCAGGGGCTGGGTAGGCCCCAGCATTTT.

The V and J genes are TRBV27 and TRBJ2-3; tentative D call: TRBD2 (6 bases). From germline, CDR1 is MNHEY and CDR2 SMNVEV (reference sequence). CDR3 length: 15 residues. With 7 bases removed from V and 2 bases from J, the gap between germline ends came to 16 bases. In DNA, the CDR3 is TGTGCCAGCACCTCCATCCGGGAGAACACAGATACGCAGTATTTT. This codes for CASTSIRENTDTQYF.

This chain uses TRBV5-1 with TRBJ1-6; no firm D call. Germline assignment: CDR1 SGHRS and CDR2 YFSETQ. The CDR3 loop spans 14 amino acids. With 0 bases removed from V and 7 bases from J, the gap between germline ends came to 8 bases. DNA of the CDR3: TGCGCCAGCAGCTTGGGGGGAGGAAATTCACCCCTCCACTTT. It encodes CASSLGGGNSPLHF.

This clone occurred a few times. The gene calls are TRBV30 and TRBJ2-5, with D perhaps matching TRBD2 (5 bases). Germline V gene data show CDR1 as GTSNPN and CDR2 as SVGIG (reference sequence). The CDR3 contains 13 residues. Trimming shortened V by 0 bases and J by 7 bases, and 12 bases separated the two germline ends. DNA of the CDR3: TGTGCCTGGAGTGTAGCCGGGGAAGGGACCCAGTACTTC. Its translation: CAWSVAGEGTQYF.

The J gene is TRBJ2-1, the V gene TRBV7-8; TRBD2 matches 10 bases. Germline CDR1 reads SGHVS; CDR2 reads FQNEAQ. The CDR3 has 16 amino acids. The J segment lost 0 bases and the V segment lost 6 bases, leaving 5 bases of the junction unmatched. CDR3 sequence: CASRGSSGSSYNEQFF. The CDR3 DNA is TGTGCCAGCAGGGGGTCTAGCGGGAGCTCCTACAATGAGCAGTTCTTC.

The chain carries TRBV6-5 and TRBJ2-1; perhaps TRBD1 as D (5 bases). The CDR3 has 15 residues. Trimming took 0 bases from V and 1 from J, leaving 7 bases between them. Germline V CDR1 and CDR2: MNHEY, SVGAGI. The CDR3 here is CASSYSGASYNEQFF. CDR3 bases: TGTGCCAGCAGTTACTCAGGGGCATCCTACAATGAGCAGTTCTTC.

The chain links TRBV5-8 to TRBJ1-5; D may be TRBD1 (5 bases). The CDR3 has 13 amino acids. CDR1 SGHTS and CDR2 YDEGEE come from the germline V gene. V was trimmed by 2 bases and J by 6 bases, leaving 9 bases between them. For the CDR3, the DNA is TGTGCCAGCAGCTTAAAAGGGGCTCAGCCCCAGCATTTT. Residues: CASSLKGAQPQHF.

In this sample, this clone turned up a few times. The rearrangement uses TRBV7-3 and TRBJ1-3; D gene uncertain. The CDR3 has 13 amino acids. V was trimmed by 6 bases and J by 4 bases, leaving 10 bases between them. The germline CDR1 and CDR2 sequences are SGHTA and FQGTGA. The CDR3 DNA reads as TGTGCCAGCAGTTTAGGGCGAGGAAACACCATATATTTT. Its translation: CASSLGRGNTIYF.

The table lists this clone with a count of one. The chain uses TRBV30 and TRBJ1-5; D perhaps matches TRBD1 (6 bases). The germline V and J ends were trimmed by 0 bases and 5 bases, with 17 bases remaining between them. Germline-derived CDR1 and CDR2 are GTSNPN and SVGIG (reference sequence). This CDR3 is built from 16 residues. In DNA, the CDR3 is TGTGCCTGGAGTGTAGGATGGACAGTGATCGATCAGCCCCAGCATTTT. This translates into CAWSVGWTVIDQPQHF.

V is TRBV19 and J is TRBJ2-7; 9 bases line up with TRBD1. Germline V lookup: CDR1 LNHDA, CDR2 SQIVND (reference sequence). The CDR3 has 14 amino acids. J was trimmed by 7 bases and V by 6 bases; bases with no gene match: 10. The CDR3 sequence is CASSYSTGGLEQYF. Here the CDR3 DNA reads TGTGCCAGTAGCTATTCGACAGGGGGTTTAGAGCAGTACTTC.

The chain joins TRBV27 to TRBJ2-1; 7 bases align to TRBD2. Trimming removed 7 bases from V and 4 bases from J; junction bases left unmatched: 10. This CDR3 comprises 15 residues. Germline loops: CDR1 MNHEY, CDR2 SMNVEV (reference sequence). CDR3 coding DNA: TGTGCCAGCACCAAACCGGGACTACATTACAATGAGCAGTTCTTC. Protein: CASTKPGLHYNEQFF.